Sequencing of this T cell receptor (beta chain) was carried out in a study of T cells in Graves' hyperthyroidism and ophthalmopathy. The study's findings and limits: Within blood appeared most thyroid clonotypes that had expanded above 0.001.

Amplification targeted TCR beta CDR3 regions from RNA transcripts. The primer set for the first-round RT-PCR of the TCR CDR3 was HTBI. TCRdb independently ran MiXCR on the multiplex PCR reads; one entry per CDR3 protein. Counted here are more than 500,000 distinct CDR3 sequences, about 15% occurring once; the ten biggest clones make up approximately 15%. The V gene's germline CDR1 is SGHRS and CDR2 YFSETQ. The CDR3 covers 15 residues. The V end was cut by 2 bases, the J end by 5 bases, with 16 bases between. Regarding this clonotype: What it recognizes is unknown.

The TCR comes from a woman in her 40s with Graves' hyperthyroidism. Sequenced material: blood. The chain links TRBV5-1 to TRBJ1-1; D is possibly TRBD1 (5 bases). CDR3 loop: CASSLQNPGSTEAFF. Here the CDR3 DNA reads TGCGCCAGCAGCTTACAGAATCCAGGGTCTACTGAAGCTTTCTTT.